A selection of T cell receptor beta chains follows, all from one sample in a study of cytomegalovirus exposure and HLA in healthy donors. Sequenced by immunoSEQ multiplex PCR; TCRdb stores in-frame clones only, minus some. The table records 130,000 to 150,000 clones, 87% of them present only once. Specimen: PBMCs. The receptors stem from a man aged 18 to 35 in good health and CMV-seropositive. Each CDR3 is given with its conserved first and last residue. A D gene is named only where the DNA matches it firmly. Clone sizes are given selectively: once, few, many, or a class where the clone is expanded.

clone size	V gene	D gene	J gene	CDR3 DNA	CDR3 protein
few	TRBV7-9	TRBD1	TRBJ1-2	TGTGCCAGCAGCTTAGGACAGGGCTATGGCTACACCTTC	CASSLGQGYGYTF
.	TRBV2	.	TRBJ1-1	TGTGCCACCAAAGGGGGACACCTCGGTGGAGCTTTCTTT	CATKGGHLGGAFF
.	TRBV7-9	.	TRBJ1-1	TGTGCCAGCGGGACCCAGGACAGTGAAGCTTTCTTT	CASGTQDSEAFF
.	TRBV7-9	.	TRBJ1-3	TGTGCCAGCAGCTTAGGCGGGGGCACTGGAAACACCATATATTTT	CASSLGGGTGNTIYF
.	TRBV9	.	TRBJ1-5	TGTGCCAGCAGCGTAGGAGGGATAAGCAATCAGCCCCAGCATTTT	CASSVGGISNQPQHF
once	TRBV5-4	TRBD1	TRBJ1-2	TGTGCCAGCAGCTCGGGACAGGGGGTAGACGGCTACACCTTC	CASSSGQGVDGYTF
.	TRBV5-1	.	TRBJ2-7	TGCGCCACCTCAAGGGAGGGGGAACCCGCCTACGAGCAGTACTTC	CATSREGEPAYEQYF
.	TRBV2	TRBD1	TRBJ1-2	TGTGCCAGCGGACAGGCCCATGGCTACACCTTC	CASGQAHGYTF
.	TRBV13	TRBD1	TRBJ2-1	TGTGCCAGCAGCTTCCGGGACAGGGGGAGTTATGAGCAGTTCTTC	CASSFRDRGSYEQFF
.	TRBV7-6	.	TRBJ2-2	TGTGCCAGCAGCTCCCCAGGCGCGAACACCGGGGAGCTGTTTTTT	CASSSPGANTGELFF
.	TRBV5-1	.	TRBJ2-5	TGCGCCAGCGGGACACTAGGACCTCAAGAGACCCAGTACTTC	CASGTLGPQETQYF
.	TRBV25-1	.	TRBJ2-1	TGTGCCAGCAGTACCCCTGGAGGGAATGAGCAGTTCTTC	CASSTPGGNEQFF
.	TRBV30	TRBD2	TRBJ2-3	TGTGCCATGGGGGTCGGGGGGGCAGATACGCAGTATTTT	CAMGVGGADTQYF
.	TRBV4-1	.	TRBJ2-1	TGCGCCAGCAGCCAAGAAAGGTCTAGCTATCGATCCAATGAGCAGTTCTTC	CASSQERSSYRSNEQFF
.	TRBV30	.	TRBJ1-2	TGTGCCTGGAGTCACAGGTTATATGGCTACACCTTC	CAWSHRLYGYTF
few	TRBV7-8	.	TRBJ2-7	TGTGCCACCTCGGGGGCAGGGGGGTACGAGCAGTACTTC	CATSGAGGYEQYF
.	TRBV7-8	.	TRBJ1-2	TGTGCCAGCAGCTTCCTGGCCTCCTATGGCTACACCTTC	CASSFLASYGYTF
few	TRBV6-5	.	TRBJ1-5	TGTGCCACCAAAAACGAGGGGGTCAATCAGCCCCAGCATTTT	CATKNEGVNQPQHF
.	TRBV10-3	TRBD1	TRBJ2-3	TGTGCCACTACCGCCGGGACAGATAAGCCGTATAGCACAGATACGCAGTATTTT	CATTAGTDKPYSTDTQYF
once	TRBV30	TRBD2	TRBJ2-1	TGTGCCTGGAGTACCACTGGGACTAGCGAGCAGTTCTTC	CAWSTTGTSEQFF
.	TRBV5-1	.	TRBJ2-3	TGCGCCAGCAGCCGGGGTTCTACAGATACGCAGTATTTT	CASSRGSTDTQYF
.	TRBV30	.	TRBJ1-3	TGTGCCTGGCACCGCCAGGGAAACAGAGGAAACACCATATATTTT	CAWHRQGNRGNTIYF
.	TRBV5-1	.	TRBJ1-1	TGCGCCAGCAGTCGGGCGACAGGAGGTAAAACTGAAGCTTTCTTT	CASSRATGGKTEAFF
.	TRBV6-5	.	TRBJ1-6	TGTGCCAGCAGTCGCTATAATTCACCCCTCCACTTT	CASSRYNSPLHF
.	TRBV27	.	TRBJ1-1	TGTGCCAGCAGTTTAAACAGCATGAACACTGAAGCTTTCTTT	CASSLNSMNTEAFF
.	TRBV27	.	TRBJ1-1	TGTGCCAGCAGTAGGTGGGGGCATCGGACTGAAGCTTTCTTT	CASSRWGHRTEAFF
once	TRBV5-1	.	TRBJ1-4	TGCGCCAGCAGCTTGGCCTTGGGGGCCGAAAAACTGTTTTTT	CASSLALGAEKLFF
.	TRBV7-9	.	TRBJ1-5	TGTGCCAGCAGCCGCACAGGAACTGACAATCAGCCCCAGCATTTT	CASSRTGTDNQPQHF
.	TRBV5-1	TRBD2	TRBJ2-3	TGCGCCAGCAGCCCCCCTCTGGCGGGGGGGCGTGATACGCAGTATTTT	CASSPPLAGGRDTQYF
.	TRBV11-2	TRBD2	TRBJ2-1	TGTGCCAGCAGCTTAGGGACTAGCGCTAACAAGCAGTTCTTC	CASSLGTSANKQFF
.	TRBV28	TRBD1	TRBJ1-5	TGTGCCAGCAGTCCTTCGGACAGGGACCAGCCCCAGCATTTT	CASSPSDRDQPQHF
.	TRBV4-1	.	TRBJ2-7	TGCGCCAGCAGCCAAGGGGGGGATAGAATCCCCTACGAGCAGTACTTC	CASSQGGDRIPYEQYF
few	TRBV20-1	.	TRBJ1-1	TGCAGTGCCAGACAGGCCACTGAAGCTTTCTTT	CSARQATEAFF
.	TRBV5-1	TRBD1	TRBJ2-2	TGCGCCAGCAGCCCCCAGGGGGAAGTCGACGGGGAGCTGTTTTTT	CASSPQGEVDGELFF
.	TRBV10-2	.	TRBJ2-3	TGCGCCAGCAGAAGACAGGTGGGGACAGATACGCAGTATTTT	CASRRQVGTDTQYF
.	TRBV30	TRBD2	TRBJ2-1	TGTGCCTGGACGGGCGGGAGGGGGGTGGATGAGCAGTTCTTC	CAWTGGRGVDEQFF
.	TRBV6-5	.	TRBJ1-4	TGTGCCAGCAGTTACTTCGGAGAGGGTGAAAAACTGTTTTTT	CASSYFGEGEKLFF
.	TRBV19	TRBD2	TRBJ2-1	TGTGCCAGTAGTACCCAAAGCGGGAGAGGAAATGAGCAGTTCTTC	CASSTQSGRGNEQFF